Given below is one TCR beta chain in context. Using immunoSEQ multiplex PCR, the repertoire was profiled, and TCRdb retains in-frame clones only, with some absent. Of 2 million to 3 million clones in the sample, approximately 93% were seen once. A CD45RA-negative memory subset and a CD45RA+ naive subset were separated from the CD4+ cells. This sample stems from a study of shared clonotypes between healthy human individuals. CDR3 length: 15 residues. Germline CDR1 LGHNA, CDR2 YNFKEQ. The germline V and J ends were trimmed by 2 bases and 5 bases, with 13 bases remaining between them. Material: naive CD4+ T cells from PBMCs. Described subset: CD45RA+ positively selected. The receptor comes from a man younger than 35 in good health. Some clones in this sample may be carry-over from other donors' samples. The chain carries TRBV4-2 and TRBJ2-1; D is possibly TRBD2 (6 bases). Here the CDR3 DNA reads TGTGCCAGCAGCCAATGGCAGGGCGGGAACAATGAGCAGTTCTTC. Protein: CASSQWQGGNNEQFF.